The text below deals with one T cell receptor beta chain. Germline trimming cut 5 bases from V and 2 bases from J; bases unmatched to any gene: 6. The germline CDR1 and CDR2 sequences are SGHVS and FNYEAQ. The CDR3 contains 17 residues. Original processing methods: Quantification of nucleated cells was approximated via reference gene primer amplification. Sequenced by immunoSEQ multiplex PCR; TCRdb stores in-frame clones only, minus some. That table is the source of V, J and clone size, and D and trimming were worked out from the DNA. The sample includes some 99,000 clones, roughly 90% of them seen just once. Followed over time, Seattle patients had been enrolled while infection was active. This sample was taken from a study of blood T cell repertoires in COVID-19. Study in general: Sample material is recorded as cDNA or gDNA derived from T cells, B-cell-depleted T cells, or PBMCs.

The chain carries TRBV7-6 and TRBJ2-3; 14 positions match TRBD2. Sequenced sample: peripheral blood. The clonotype originates from a human donor with COVID-19, enrolled during active disease. The donor label of this sample is uncertain. The CDR3 sequence is CASSTQGLAGVTDTQYF. CDR3 bases: TGTGCCAGCAGCACTCAGGGACTAGCGGGGGTCACAGATACGCAGTATTTT. Full variable domain (missing parts from reference TRBV7-6 and TRBJ2-3): GAGVSQSPRYKVTKRGQDVALRCDPISGHVSLYWYRQALGQGPEFLTYFNYEAQQDKSGLPNDRFSAERPEGSISTLTIQRTEQRDSAMYRCASSTQGLAGVTDTQYFGPGTRLTVL.